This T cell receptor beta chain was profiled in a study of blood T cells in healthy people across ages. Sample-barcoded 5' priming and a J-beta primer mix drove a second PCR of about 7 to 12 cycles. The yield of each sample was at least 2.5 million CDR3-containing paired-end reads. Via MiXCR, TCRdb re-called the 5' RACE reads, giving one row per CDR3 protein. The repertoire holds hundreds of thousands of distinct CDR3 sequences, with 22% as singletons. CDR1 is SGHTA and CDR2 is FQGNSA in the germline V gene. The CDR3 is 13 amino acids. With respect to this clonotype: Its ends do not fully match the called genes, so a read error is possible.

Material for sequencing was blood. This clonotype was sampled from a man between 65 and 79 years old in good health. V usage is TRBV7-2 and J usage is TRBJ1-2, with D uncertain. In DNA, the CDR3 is TGTGCCAGCAGCTTAGACAGTAACCATGGCTACACCTTC. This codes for CASSLDSNHGYTF.